Sequencing of this TCR beta chain was carried out in a study of blood T cells in healthy people across ages. Study results and caveats: From one million sequenced T cells, diversity estimates were lower bounds. As age increased, TCR beta diversity per million T cells fell in a roughly linear fashion.

Every sample yielded at least 6.5 million isolated PBMCs. The length of the CDR3 is 13 residues. Germline CDR1 reads SGHTA; CDR2 reads FQGNSA. Using a J-beta primer mix together with a sample-barcoded 5' primer, a second PCR was run for about 6 to 12 cycles. TCRdb re-called the 5' RACE reads with MiXCR, one entry per CDR3 protein. The table includes some 1.8 million distinct CDR3 sequences, more than 35% detected once. With respect to this clonotype: What it recognizes is unknown.

The genes are TRBV7-2 and TRBJ2-3; 10 nucleotides align to TRBD1. The DNA end is a closer match to TRBJ2-4, so the J assignment may be wrong. The sequence was obtained from a human donor in good health. Sequencing input: blood. CDR3 sequence reads: CASSLGGQGTQYF. CDR3 sequence (DNA): TGTGCCAGCAGCTTAGGGGGACAGGGGACTCAGTACTTC.